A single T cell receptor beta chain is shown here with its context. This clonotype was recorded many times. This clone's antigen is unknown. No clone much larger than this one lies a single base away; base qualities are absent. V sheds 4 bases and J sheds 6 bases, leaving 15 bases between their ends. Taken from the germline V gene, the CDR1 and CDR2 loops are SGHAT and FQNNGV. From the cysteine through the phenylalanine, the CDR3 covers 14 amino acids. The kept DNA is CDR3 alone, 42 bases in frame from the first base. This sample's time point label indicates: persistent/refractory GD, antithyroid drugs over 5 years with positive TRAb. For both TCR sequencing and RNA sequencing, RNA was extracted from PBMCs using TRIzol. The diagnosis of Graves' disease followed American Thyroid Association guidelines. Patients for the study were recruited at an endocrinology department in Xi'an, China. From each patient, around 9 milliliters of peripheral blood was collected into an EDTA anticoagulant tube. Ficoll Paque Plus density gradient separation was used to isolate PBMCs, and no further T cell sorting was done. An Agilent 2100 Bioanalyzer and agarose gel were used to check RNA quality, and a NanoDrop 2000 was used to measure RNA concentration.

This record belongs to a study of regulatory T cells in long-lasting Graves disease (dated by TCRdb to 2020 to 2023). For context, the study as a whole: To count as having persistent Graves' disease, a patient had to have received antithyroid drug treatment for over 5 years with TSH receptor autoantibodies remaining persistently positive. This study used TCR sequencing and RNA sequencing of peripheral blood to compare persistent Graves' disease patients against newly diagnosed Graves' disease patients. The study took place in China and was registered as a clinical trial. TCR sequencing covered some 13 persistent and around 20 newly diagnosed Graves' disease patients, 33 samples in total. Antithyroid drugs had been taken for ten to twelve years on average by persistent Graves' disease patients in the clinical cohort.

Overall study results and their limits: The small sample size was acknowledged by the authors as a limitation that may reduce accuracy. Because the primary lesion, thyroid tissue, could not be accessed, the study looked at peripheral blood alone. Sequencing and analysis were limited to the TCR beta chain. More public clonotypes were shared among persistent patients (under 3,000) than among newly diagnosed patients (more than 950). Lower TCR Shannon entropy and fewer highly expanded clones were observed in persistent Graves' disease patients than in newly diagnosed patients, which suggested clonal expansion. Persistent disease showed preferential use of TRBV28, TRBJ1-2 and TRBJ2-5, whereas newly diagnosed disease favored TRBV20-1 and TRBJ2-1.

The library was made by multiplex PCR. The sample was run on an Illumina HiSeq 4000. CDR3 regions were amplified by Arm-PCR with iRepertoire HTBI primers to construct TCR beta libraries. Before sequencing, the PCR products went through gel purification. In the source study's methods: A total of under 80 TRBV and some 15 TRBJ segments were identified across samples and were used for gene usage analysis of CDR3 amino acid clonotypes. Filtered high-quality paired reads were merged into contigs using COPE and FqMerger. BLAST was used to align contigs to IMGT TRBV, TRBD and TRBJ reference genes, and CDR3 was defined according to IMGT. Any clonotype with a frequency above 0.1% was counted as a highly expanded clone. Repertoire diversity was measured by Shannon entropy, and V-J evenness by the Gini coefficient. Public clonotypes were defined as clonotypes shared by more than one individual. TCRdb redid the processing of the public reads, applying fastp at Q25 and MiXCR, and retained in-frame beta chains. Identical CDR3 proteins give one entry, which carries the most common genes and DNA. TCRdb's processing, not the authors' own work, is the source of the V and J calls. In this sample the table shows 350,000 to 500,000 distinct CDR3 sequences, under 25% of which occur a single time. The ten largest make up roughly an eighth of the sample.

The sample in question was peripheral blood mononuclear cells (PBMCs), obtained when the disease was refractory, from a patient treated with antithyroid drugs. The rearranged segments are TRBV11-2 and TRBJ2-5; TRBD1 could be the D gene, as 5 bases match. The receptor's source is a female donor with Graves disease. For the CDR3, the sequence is CASSSVQGGKTQYF. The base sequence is TGTGCCAGCAGCTCCGTCCAGGGCGGTAAGACCCAGTACTTC. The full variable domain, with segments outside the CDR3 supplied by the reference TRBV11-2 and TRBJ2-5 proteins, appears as EAGVAQSPRYKIIEKRQSVAFWCNPISGHATLYWYQQILGQGPKLLIQFQNNGVVDDSQLPKDRFSAERLKGVDSTLKIQPAKLEDSAVYLCASSSVQGGKTQYFGPGTRLLVL.